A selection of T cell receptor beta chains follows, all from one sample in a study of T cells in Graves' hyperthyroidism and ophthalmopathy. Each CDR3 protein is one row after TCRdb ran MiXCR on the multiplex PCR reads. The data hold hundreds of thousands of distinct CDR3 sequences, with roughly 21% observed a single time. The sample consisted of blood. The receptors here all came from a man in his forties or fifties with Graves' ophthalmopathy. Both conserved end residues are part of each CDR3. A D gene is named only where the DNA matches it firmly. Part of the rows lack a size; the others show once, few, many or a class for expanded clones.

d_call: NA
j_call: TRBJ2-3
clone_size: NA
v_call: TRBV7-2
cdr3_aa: CASRTGMGGTDTQYF
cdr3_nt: TGTGCCAGCAGGACGGGGATGGGGGGAACAGATACGCAGTATTTT

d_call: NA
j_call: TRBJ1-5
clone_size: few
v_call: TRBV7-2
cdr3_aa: CASSLLDRNQPQHF
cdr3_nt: TGTGCCAGCAGCCTGTTGGACAGAAATCAGCCCCAGCATTTT

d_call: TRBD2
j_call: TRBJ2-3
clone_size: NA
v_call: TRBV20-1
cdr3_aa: CSARGGEGLTDTQYF
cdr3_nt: TGCAGTGCTAGGGGGGGGGAGGGCCTCACAGATACGCAGTATTTT

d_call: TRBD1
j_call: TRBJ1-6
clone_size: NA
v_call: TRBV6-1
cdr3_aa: CATTGQGNSPLHF
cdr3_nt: TGTGCCACCACGGGACAGGGTAATTCACCCCTCCACTTT

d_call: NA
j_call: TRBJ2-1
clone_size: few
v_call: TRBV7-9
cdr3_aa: CASSLGLGLHEQFF
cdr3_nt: TGTGCCAGCAGCTTAGGACTCGGGCTGCATGAGCAGTTCTTC

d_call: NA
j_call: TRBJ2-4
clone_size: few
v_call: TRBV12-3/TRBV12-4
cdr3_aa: CASSRSLASLASLKNIQYF
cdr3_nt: TGTGCCAGCAGCCGATCTCTTGCCTCCTTGGCCTCCCTCAAAAACATTCAGTACTTC

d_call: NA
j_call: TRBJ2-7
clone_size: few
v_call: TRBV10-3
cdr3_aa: CAIRGGSYEQYF
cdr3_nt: TGTGCCATCAGGGGCGGATCCTACGAGCAGTACTTC

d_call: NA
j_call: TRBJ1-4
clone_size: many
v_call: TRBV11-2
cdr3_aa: CASRSPRAGEKLFF
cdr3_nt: TGTGCCAGCAGATCCCCCCGGGCGGGTGAAAAACTGTTTTTT

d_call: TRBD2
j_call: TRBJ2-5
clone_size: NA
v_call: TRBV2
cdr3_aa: CASRSSGAQETQYF
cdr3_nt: TGTGCCAGCAGATCTAGCGGGGCGCAAGAGACCCAGTACTTC

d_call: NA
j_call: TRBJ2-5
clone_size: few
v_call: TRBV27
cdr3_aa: CASRGQLGETQYF
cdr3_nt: TGTGCCAGCAGGGGTCAACTGGGGGAGACCCAGTACTTC

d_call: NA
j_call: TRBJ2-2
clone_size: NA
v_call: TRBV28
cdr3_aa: CASSLARILTGELFF
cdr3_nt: TGTGCCAGCAGTTTGGCCCGGATCCTCACCGGGGAGCTGTTTTTT

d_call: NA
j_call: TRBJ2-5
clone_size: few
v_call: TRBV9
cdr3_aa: CASSSDIGSRGAETQYF
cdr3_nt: TGTGCCAGCAGCTCGGACATAGGGAGCCGTGGGGCAGAGACCCAGTACTTC

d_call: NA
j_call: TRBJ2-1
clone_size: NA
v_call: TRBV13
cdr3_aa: CASSHGTPPGNEQFF
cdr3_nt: TGTGCCAGCAGCCACGGCACCCCCCCTGGGAATGAGCAGTTCTTC

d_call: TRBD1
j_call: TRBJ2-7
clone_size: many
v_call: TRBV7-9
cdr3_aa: CASSLPGQLAYEQYF
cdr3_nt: TGTGCCAGCAGCTTACCGGGACAGTTAGCCTACGAGCAGTACTTC

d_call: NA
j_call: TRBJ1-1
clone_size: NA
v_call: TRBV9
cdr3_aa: CASSVSRGGLSTEAFF
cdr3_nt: TGTGCCAGCAGCGTAAGCAGGGGTGGTCTAAGCACTGAAGCTTTCTTT

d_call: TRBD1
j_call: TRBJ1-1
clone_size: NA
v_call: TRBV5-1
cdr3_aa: CASSFLQGAIDGTEAFF
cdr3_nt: TGCGCCAGCAGCTTTCTCCAGGGGGCGATAGACGGCACTGAAGCTTTCTTT

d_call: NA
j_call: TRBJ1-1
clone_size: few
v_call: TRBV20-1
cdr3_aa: CSARERGSTEAFF
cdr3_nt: TGCAGTGCTAGAGAGAGGGGGTCCACTGAAGCTTTCTTT

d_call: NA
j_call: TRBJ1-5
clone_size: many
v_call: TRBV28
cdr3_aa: CASSYRGVSNQPQHF
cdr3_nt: TGTGCCAGCAGTTATCGGGGGGTGAGCAATCAGCCCCAGCATTTT

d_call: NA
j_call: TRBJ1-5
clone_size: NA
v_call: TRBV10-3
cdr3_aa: CAISAEENRPQHF
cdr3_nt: TGTGCCATCAGCGCGGAAGAGAATCGGCCCCAGCATTTT

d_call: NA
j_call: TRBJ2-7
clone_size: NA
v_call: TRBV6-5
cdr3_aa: CASSFSRYEQYF
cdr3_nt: TGTGCCAGCAGTTTCAGTAGGTACGAGCAGTACTTC

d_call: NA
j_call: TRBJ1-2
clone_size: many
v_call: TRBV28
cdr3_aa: CASSLPDTYYGYTF
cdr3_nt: TGTGCCAGCAGTTTGCCAGACACTTACTATGGCTACACCTTC

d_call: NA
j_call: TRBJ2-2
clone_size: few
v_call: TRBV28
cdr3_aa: CASSPGGQGTGELFF
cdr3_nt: TGTGCCAGCAGCCCGGGAGGACAGGGTACCGGGGAGCTGTTTTTT

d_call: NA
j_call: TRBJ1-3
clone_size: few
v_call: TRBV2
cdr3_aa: CASSEAPATSFGNTIYF
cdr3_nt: TGTGCCAGCAGTGAAGCGCCAGCTACATCATTCGGAAACACCATATATTTT

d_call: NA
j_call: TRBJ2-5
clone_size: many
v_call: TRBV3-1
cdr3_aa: CASSLSEGQETQYF
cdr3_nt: TGTGCCAGCAGCCTCAGTGAAGGCCAAGAGACCCAGTACTTC